What follows are 4 T cell receptor beta chains derived from one specimen sequenced in a study of neoadjuvant anti-PD-1 for oral cavity cancer. The method was immunoSEQ multiplex PCR; TCRdb's version includes in-frame clones alone and lacks a portion of them. This sample has approximately 8,000 clones, with around 67% found just once. Described time point: after neoadjuvant nivolumab, at surgical resection. The sequences come from PBMCs, collected after nivolumab (anti-PD-1) treatment. These receptors all stem from a person between 40 and 80 years old with oral cavity squamous cell carcinoma.

This clone was detected a few times. The genes are TRBV19 and TRBJ2-1, with D perhaps matching TRBD2 (6 bases). The germline gives CDR1 LNHDA, CDR2 SQIVND (reference sequence). Trimming took off 4 bases at V and 3 bases at J, with 10 bases between the two ends. This CDR3 contains 14 residues. The DNA of the CDR3 is TGTGCCAGTAGTACGCCGGGACTCTACAATGAGCAGTTCTTC. It translates to CASSTPGLYNEQFF. Full variable domain (remainder filled in from reference TRBV19 and TRBJ2-1): DGGITQSPKYLFRKEGQNVTLSCEQNLNHDAMYWYRQDPGQGLRLIYYSQIVNDFQKGDIAEGYSVSREKKESFPLTVTSAQKNPTAFYLCASSTPGLYNEQFFGPGTRLTVL.

This rearrangement joins TRBV7-9 to TRBJ2-3; tentatively, D is TRBD1 or TRBD2 (5 bases each). Looked up from germline, CDR1 is SEHNR and CDR2 is FQNEAQ (reference sequence). The V end was cut by 3 bases, the J end by 6 bases, with 10 bases between. The length of the CDR3 is 13 residues. CDR3 coding DNA: TGTGCCAGCAGCTTTCACGGGGACGATACGCAGTATTTT. Amino acid sequence: CASSFHGDDTQYF.

The gene calls are TRBV6-4 and TRBJ2-4; D is possibly TRBD2 (6 bases). V lost 7 bases and J lost 3, with 10 bases in between. CDR3 size: 13 residues. Germline V CDR1 and CDR2: MRHNA, SNTAGT. Written as DNA, the CDR3 is TGTGCCAGCAATCGGGGAGGCAAAAACATTCAGTACTTC. Translation: CASNRGGKNIQYF.

The chain uses TRBV16 and TRBJ1-6; D remains unclear. V was pared by 3 bases and J by 7 bases, with 13 bases between. CDR1 and CDR2 from the germline V gene are KGHSY and FQNENV. This CDR3 comprises 15 residues. The CDR3: CASSQGAGPNSPLHF. The CDR3 DNA is TGTGCCAGCAGCCAGGGCGCAGGCCCAAATTCACCCCTCCACTTT.